Given below is one T cell receptor (beta chain) in context. These data come from a study of blood T cell repertoires in COVID-19. On the study more broadly: PBMCs, B-cell-depleted T cells, or T cells were the source of the cDNA or gDNA that made up the material.

The study recruited people aged roughly 18 to 89 years across 24 US areas. The CDR3 loop spans 17 amino acids. After removal of 0 bases from V and 4 bases from J, the junction contained 9 bases not matched to a gene. The germline V gene encodes CDR1 GTSNPN and CDR2 SVGIG (reference sequence). Authors' methods: Scientists estimated how many nucleated cells there were by amplifying reference gene primers. Some clones are missing from TCRdb's copy, which holds only in-frame ones; the method was immunoSEQ multiplex PCR. V and J calls plus clone size are reproduced from that table; the DNA served to infer D and trimming. The table shows roughly 400,000 clones, with about 88% occurring only once.

The V gene is TRBV30, the J gene TRBJ1-1; 12 bases are a match to TRBD1. This receptor was identified in a woman aged 18-29 years who had been exposed to COVID-19. Material: PBMCs or T cells enriched from blood (not recorded which). The CDR3 region has the DNA TGTGCCTGGAGTGTACCCGGGACAGGGGGCGGTGGCACTGAAGCTTTCTTT. It translates to CAWSVPGTGGGGTEAFF.